Below, 13 T cell receptor beta chains from the same sample are listed, as sequenced in a study of radiotherapy plus CTLA-4 blockade in lung cancer. This table comes from immunoSEQ multiplex PCR, and its TCRdb copy is limited to in-frame clones, with some not included. This sample has 45,000 to 75,000 clones, with 77% found just once. The sequenced sample was peripheral blood, obtained from a patient treated with radiotherapy plus ipilimumab. The receptors stem from a human donor with non-small cell lung cancer who had a partial response to radiotherapy plus ipilimumab.

The rearrangement links TRBV27 to TRBJ1-4; D may be TRBD1 (5 bases). Germline values: CDR1 MNHEY, CDR2 SMNVEV (reference sequence). The V and J ends lost 3 bases and 6 bases respectively, with 11 bases between them. The CDR3 is made up of 14 amino acids. CDR3 protein: CASSLRGGDEKLFF. The CDR3 DNA reads as TGTGCCAGCAGTTTGAGGGGAGGGGATGAAAAACTGTTTTTT.

This clone turned up a few times. For the CDR3, the DNA is TGTGCCAGCAGTGAATGGGACAGGGCGAATTCACCCCTCCACTTT. Translated: CASSEWDRANSPLHF. V gene TRBV6-1 combines with J gene TRBJ1-6; TRBD1 agrees at 9 bases. Losses at the gene ends were 2 bases for V and 7 bases for J; bases not matched to a gene: 3. In germline, CDR1 is MNHNS, CDR2 SASEGT. CDR3 length: 15 amino acids.

This chain links TRBV5-1 with TRBJ2-1; 9 bases align to TRBD2. CDR1 and CDR2 (germline): SGHRS, YFSETQ. The CDR3 has 15 residues. V shed 0 bases and J 9 bases; nucleotides not matched to a gene: 7. CDR3 protein: CASSLELAGAGEQFF. CDR3 in DNA: TGCGCCAGCAGCTTGGAACTAGCGGGCGCAGGTGAGCAGTTCTTC.

This CDR3 is CASSPQDNQETQYF. The CDR3 DNA follows: TGTGCCAGCTCACCACAGGACAACCAAGAGACCCAGTACTTC. This chain links TRBV18 with TRBJ2-5, with a possible D match to TRBD1 (5 bases). Germline-derived CDR1 and CDR2 are KGHSH and LQKENI. This CDR3 is built from 14 residues. Deletions cut 1 base from V and 0 bases from J, with 6 bases between. The full variable domain, rest sourced from reference TRBV18 and TRBJ2-5, is NAGVMQNPRHLVRRRGQEARLRCSPMKGHSHVYWYRQLPEEGLKFMVYLQKENIIDESGMPKERFSAEFPKEGPSILRIQQVVRGDSAAYFCASSPQDNQETQYFGPGTRLLVL.

The rearrangement joins TRBV13 to TRBJ2-7, with D possibly being TRBD2 (6 bases). The germline V gene has CDR1 PRHDT and CDR2 FYEKMQ (reference sequence). Trimming took 3 bases from V and 2 from J, leaving 11 bases between them. The length of the CDR3 is 14 residues. The CDR3 is CASSLGRGAYEQYF. The CDR3 coding sequence is TGTGCCAGCAGCTTGGGGCGGGGTGCCTACGAGCAGTACTTC.

CDR3 in amino acids: CAWSRDRGNQPQHF. CDR3 nucleotides: TGTGCCTGGAGCCGGGACAGGGGCAATCAGCCCCAGCATTTT. This chain connects TRBV30 to TRBJ1-5; 9 bases agree with TRBD1. After removal of 3 bases from V and 2 bases from J, the junction contained 2 bases not matched to a gene. This CDR3 comprises 14 residues. Germline loops: CDR1 GTSNPN, CDR2 SVGIG (reference sequence).

This clone was recorded once. The V and J genes are TRBV7-9 and TRBJ1-4; maybe TRBD1 (5 bases). Germline CDR1 reads SEHNR; CDR2 reads FQNEAQ (reference sequence). V was pared by 5 bases and J by 0 bases, with 16 bases between. The CDR3 is 17 residues long. The CDR3 region has the DNA TGTGCCAGCAGCGCCCCTGACAGCACCGCAACTAATGAAAAACTGTTTTTT. Translated: CASSAPDSTATNEKLFF.

This clone was detected once. The J gene is TRBJ2-2, the V gene TRBV5-1; 8 nucleotides match TRBD2. CDR1 and CDR2 from the germline V gene are SGHRS and YFSETQ. There are 13 residues in the CDR3. V lost 4 bases, J lost 5 bases, and 1 base stayed unmatched. The CDR3 sequence is CASSRGGTGELFF. The DNA of the CDR3 is TGCGCCAGCAGCCGGGGGGGAACCGGGGAGCTGTTTTTT.

This chain links TRBV5-1 with TRBJ2-5, with D perhaps matching TRBD1 (5 bases). The J call may be wrong; the DNA end is better matched by TRBJ2-7. Per germline, CDR1 SGHRS and CDR2 YFSETQ. This CDR3 spans 12 amino acids. This chain's CDR3 is CASSRDRGEQYF. CDR3 DNA: TGCGCCAGCAGCCGCGACAGAGGCGAGCAGTACTTC.

The V call is TRBV7-8, the J call TRBJ1-6; TRBD1 aligns across 7 bases. J was trimmed by 7 bases and V by 5 bases; bases with no gene match: 8. CDR1 SGHVS and CDR2 FQNEAQ come from the germline V gene. This CDR3 has 15 amino acids. The CDR3 loop reads CASSTRTGANSPLHF. The CDR3 region has the DNA TGTGCCAGCAGCACGAGGACAGGAGCGAATTCACCCCTCCACTTT.

J is TRBJ1-1 and V is TRBV6-1; D ambiguous. V lost 8 bases and J 0 bases, leaving 13 bases between the germline ends. CDR1 MNHNS and CDR2 SASEGT come from the germline V gene. This CDR3 contains 14 residues. The CDR3 here is CASCRETVNTEAFF. The CDR3 DNA follows: TGTGCCAGCTGCCGGGAAACAGTGAACACTGAAGCTTTCTTT.

The V gene is TRBV11-3, the J gene TRBJ2-3; TRBD1 agrees at 8 bases. V dropped 4 bases and J dropped 4; count of bases not matched to a gene: 4. Germline lookup yields CDR1 SGHNT and CDR2 YENEEA. This CDR3 has 14 amino acids. The CDR3 sequence is CASSSGTGPDTQYF. CDR3 bases: TGTGCCAGCAGCTCCGGGACAGGCCCAGATACGCAGTATTTT. Full variable domain (remainder filled in from reference TRBV11-3 and TRBJ2-3): EAGVVQSPRYKIIEKKQPVAFWCNPISGHNTLYWYLQNLGQGPELLIRYENEEAVDDSQLPKDRFSAERLKGVDSTLKIQPAELGDSAVYLCASSSGTGPDTQYFGPGTRLTVL.

This sequence joins TRBV6-6 and TRBJ2-7; 7 bases are shared with TRBD1. V shed 4 bases and J 1 base; nucleotides not matched to a gene: 10. CDR1 MNHNY and CDR2 SVGAGI come from the germline V gene (reference sequence). The CDR3 runs to 16 residues. The CDR3 DNA is TGTGCCAGCAGTTCCTTAACAGGGGTTGGATCCTACGAGCAGTACTTC. Amino acids: CASSSLTGVGSYEQYF.